This is a list of T cell receptor beta chains from one sample in a study of CD8+ T cells in alopecia areata. Some clones are missing from TCRdb's copy, which holds only in-frame ones; the method was immunoSEQ multiplex PCR. The sample contains 95,000 to 100,000 clones, roughly 60% of which appear only once. The material sequenced was CD8+ T cells sorted from blood, taken at roughly week 58, from a patient treated with tofacitinib. The receptors stem from a human donor with alopecia areata. Each CDR3 is given with its conserved first and last residue. The D gene is left open where the match is weak. Clone size is stated in some rows and not others, as once, few, many or a class when expanded.

V gene	J gene	clone size	D gene	CDR3 DNA	CDR3 protein
TRBV11-2	TRBJ2-7	.	.	TGTGCCAGCAGCTTAGGGGGGTTGGCCTACGAGCAGTACTTC	CASSLGGLAYEQYF
TRBV5-1	TRBJ1-5	.	.	TGCGCCAGCACAGGGGACCAGCCCCAGCATTTT	CASTGDQPQHF
TRBV30	TRBJ2-1	few	TRBD1	TGTGCCTGGAGTTCCGGACAGGGGGTATGGTACAATGAGCAGTTCTTC	CAWSSGQGVWYNEQFF
TRBV2	TRBJ1-1	.	.	TGTGCCAGCTTCCGGGGGCCGGGCGCTGAAGCTTTCTTT	CASFRGPGAEAFF
TRBV7-9	TRBJ2-2	.	TRBD1	TGTGCCAGCAGCCCAAGGACAGGGGAGTACACCGGGGAGCTGTTTTTT	CASSPRTGEYTGELFF
TRBV7-8	TRBJ2-3	.	.	TGTGCCAGCAGCCATGGGAATACGCAGTATTTT	CASSHGNTQYF
TRBV25-1	TRBJ2-7	.	.	TGTGCCAGCAGAGGCGGGGGCTCTCCCTCCTACGAGCAGTACTTC	CASRGGGSPSYEQYF
TRBV27	TRBJ2-2	.	TRBD1	TGTGCCAGCAGTTTACTTAGGACAGGGGGCGCCACCGGGGAGCTGTTTTTT	CASSLLRTGGATGELFF
TRBV7-4	TRBJ2-3	.	TRBD2	TGTGCCAGCAGCTCTAGCGGTGCCACAGATACGCAGTATTTT	CASSSSGATDTQYF
TRBV15	TRBJ2-1	.	.	TGTGCCACCAGCAGAGTTGGTGAGCAGTTCTTC	CATSRVGEQFF
TRBV4-1	TRBJ2-7	.	.	TGCGCCAGCAGCCAAGTAAATACCTACGAGCAGTACTTC	CASSQVNTYEQYF
TRBV4-1	TRBJ1-4	.	.	TGCGCCAGCAGCCAAGATTGGGGGGCGACTAATGAAAAACTGTTTTTT	CASSQDWGATNEKLFF
TRBV9	TRBJ2-7	.	TRBD1	TGTGCCAGCAGCTATGGGGACAGGGGAGGCGAGCAGTACTTC	CASSYGDRGGEQYF
TRBV7-9	TRBJ1-6	.	TRBD1	TGTGCCAGCAGCTTAGATAGGACAGGGGAATCACCCCTCCACTTT	CASSLDRTGESPLHF
TRBV13	TRBJ2-7	.	.	TGTGCCAGCAGCTTAGTGGGGTCAGGCACTGGGGAGCAGTACTTC	CASSLVGSGTGEQYF
TRBV5-6	TRBJ1-1	once	TRBD1	TGTGCCAGCAGCTTGGTTCGGACAGGGCGTTGGACTGAAGCTTTCTTT	CASSLVRTGRWTEAFF
TRBV7-9	TRBJ2-7	few	.	TGTGCCAGCAGCTCTACTTACGAGCAGTACTTC	CASSSTYEQYF
TRBV15	TRBJ2-7	.	TRBD1	TGTGCCACCAGCAGCCTAAGACAGGGGGTGATGAACGAGCAGTACTTC	CATSSLRQGVMNEQYF
TRBV13	TRBJ2-7	.	TRBD1	TGTGCCAGCAGCTTAAGGGGGCGATCCTACGAGCAGTACTTC	CASSLRGRSYEQYF
TRBV9	TRBJ2-1	.	TRBD2	TGTGCCAGCAGCCCAGCGGGGGTATCGTACAATGAGCAGTTCTTC	CASSPAGVSYNEQFF
TRBV18	TRBJ1-2	.	TRBD1	TGTGCCAGCTCACCACCGGACAGGGGAGCTTATGGCTACACCTTC	CASSPPDRGAYGYTF
TRBV5-1	TRBJ2-1	.	.	TGCGCCAGCAGTTTTCTAGACAATGAGCAGTTCTTC	CASSFLDNEQFF
TRBV7-9	TRBJ1-1	.	.	TGTGCCAGCAGTGAGCAACAGGAAGCGAACACTGAAGCTTTCTTT	CASSEQQEANTEAFF
TRBV5-1	TRBJ2-7	.	.	TGCGCCAGCAGCTTGGCGGAGGGGGCCTCCTACGAGCAGTACTTC	CASSLAEGASYEQYF
TRBV18	TRBJ1-5	.	.	TGTGCCAGCTCACCAGCTAATAGCAATCAGCCCCAGCATTTT	CASSPANSNQPQHF
TRBV29-1	TRBJ1-2	.	.	TGCAGCGTCGGTATGCCGGCGCGACGCGACTATGGCTACACCTTC	CSVGMPARRDYGYTF
TRBV5-1	TRBJ1-2	.	.	TGCGCCAGCAGCTCCGGGACAACTTATGGCTACACCTTC	CASSSGTTYGYTF
TRBV2	TRBJ2-2	.	.	TGTGCCAGCAGTACGACTGGGACTCTGATACCCGGGGAGCTGTTTTTT	CASSTTGTLIPGELFF
TRBV29-1	TRBJ2-3	few	TRBD1	TGCAGCGTTGGATGGACAGGGCCGGATACGCAGTATTTT	CSVGWTGPDTQYF
TRBV4-1	TRBJ2-1	.	.	TGCGCCAGCAGCCTCGCCGGGACGGGATACAATGAGCAGTTCTTC	CASSLAGTGYNEQFF
TRBV12-5	TRBJ2-1	.	TRBD1	TGTGCTAGTGGTTTGGTAGAGGAGGGGACAGGGCAGTTCTTC	CASGLVEEGTGQFF
TRBV5-1	TRBJ2-7	few	.	TGCGCCAGCAGCCAGGGTTACGAGCAGTACTTC	CASSQGYEQYF
TRBV6-5	TRBJ1-1	.	.	TGTGCCAGCAGTCACACTGGTGGGGCTTTCTTT	CASSHTGGAFF
TRBV7-9	TRBJ2-7	few	.	TGTGCCAGCAGCCCCACCGAAAGGCAGGGGGGGCCGTACTACGAGCAGTACTTC	CASSPTERQGGPYYEQYF
TRBV27	TRBJ1-1	.	.	TGTGCCAGCAGTTTACAGGGTTACACTGAAGCTTTCTTT	CASSLQGYTEAFF
TRBV6-5	TRBJ1-2	.	TRBD1	TGTGCCAGCAGCACAAACAGGGGAAACTATGGCTACACCTTC	CASSTNRGNYGYTF
TRBV4-1	TRBJ1-1	.	.	TGCGCCAGCAGCCAAGGGGGGTACACTGAAGCTTTCTTT	CASSQGGYTEAFF
TRBV9	TRBJ2-7	.	.	TGTGCCAGCAGCGTCGAAACTAACCCCTACGAGCAGTACTTC	CASSVETNPYEQYF
TRBV19	TRBJ1-5	.	.	TGTGCCAGTAGCGGTTCGGCCAGCTACAATCAGCCCCAGCATTTT	CASSGSASYNQPQHF
TRBV13	TRBJ1-1	.	TRBD1	TGTGCCAGCAGCTACGGGACAGCGAACACTGAAGCTTTCTTT	CASSYGTANTEAFF
TRBV5-6	TRBJ1-2	.	.	TGTGCCAGCAGCCAGAGGACAGTACCATTCTCTAACTATGGCTACACCTTC	CASSQRTVPFSNYGYTF
TRBV29-1	TRBJ2-7	few	TRBD1	TGCAGCGTGCCCGGGACAGGGGGCTACGAGCAGTACTTC	CSVPGTGGYEQYF
TRBV11-2	TRBJ2-7	.	.	TGTGCCAGCAGCTTGGGAGTCTACGAGCAGTACTTC	CASSLGVYEQYF
TRBV27	TRBJ2-5	.	TRBD1	TGTGCCAGCAGTTTGAGAAGGGGGCTCGGAGAGACCCAGTACTTC	CASSLRRGLGETQYF
TRBV4-1	TRBJ1-5	.	TRBD1	TGCGCCAGCAGCCACAGCAGGGGGCCGGGTCAGCCCCAGCATTTT	CASSHSRGPGQPQHF
TRBV2	TRBJ2-1	once	.	TGTGCCAGCAGGGGGGTTGAGCAGTTCTTC	CASRGVEQFF
TRBV4-1	TRBJ1-5	.	.	TGCGCCAGCAGCCAAGGGGAGGCAGGGAATCAGCCCCAGCATTTT	CASSQGEAGNQPQHF
TRBV5-1	TRBJ2-2	.	.	TGCGCCAGCAGCTTGGGGGGCCCGGAGCTGTTTTTT	CASSLGGPELFF